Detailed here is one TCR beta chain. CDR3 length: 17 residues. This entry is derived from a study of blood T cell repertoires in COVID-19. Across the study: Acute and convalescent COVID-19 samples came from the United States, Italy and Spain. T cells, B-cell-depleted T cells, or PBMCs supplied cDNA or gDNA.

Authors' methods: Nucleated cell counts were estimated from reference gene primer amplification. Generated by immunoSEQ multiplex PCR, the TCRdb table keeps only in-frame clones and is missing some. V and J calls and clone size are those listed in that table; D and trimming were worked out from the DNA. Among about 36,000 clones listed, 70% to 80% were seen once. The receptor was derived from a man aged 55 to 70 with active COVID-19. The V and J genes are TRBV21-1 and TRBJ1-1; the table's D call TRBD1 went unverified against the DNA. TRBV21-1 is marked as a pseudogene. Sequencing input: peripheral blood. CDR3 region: CASSPRGDRGRNTEAFF. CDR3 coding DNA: TGTGCCAGCAGCCCCCGAGGGGACAGGGGACGGAACACTGAAGCTTTCTTT.